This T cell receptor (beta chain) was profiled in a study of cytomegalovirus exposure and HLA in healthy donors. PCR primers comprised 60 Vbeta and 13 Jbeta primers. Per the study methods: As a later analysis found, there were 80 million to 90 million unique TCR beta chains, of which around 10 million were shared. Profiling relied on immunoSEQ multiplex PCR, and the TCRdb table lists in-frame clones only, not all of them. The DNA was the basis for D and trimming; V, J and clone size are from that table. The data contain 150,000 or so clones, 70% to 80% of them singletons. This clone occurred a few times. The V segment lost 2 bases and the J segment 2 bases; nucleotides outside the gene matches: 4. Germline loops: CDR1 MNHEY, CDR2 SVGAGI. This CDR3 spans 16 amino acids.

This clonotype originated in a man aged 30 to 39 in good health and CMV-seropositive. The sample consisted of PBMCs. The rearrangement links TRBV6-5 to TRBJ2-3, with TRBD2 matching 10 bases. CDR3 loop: CASSYGAGGITDTQYF. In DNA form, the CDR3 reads TGTGCCAGCAGTTACGGAGCGGGGGGGATCACAGATACGCAGTATTTT.